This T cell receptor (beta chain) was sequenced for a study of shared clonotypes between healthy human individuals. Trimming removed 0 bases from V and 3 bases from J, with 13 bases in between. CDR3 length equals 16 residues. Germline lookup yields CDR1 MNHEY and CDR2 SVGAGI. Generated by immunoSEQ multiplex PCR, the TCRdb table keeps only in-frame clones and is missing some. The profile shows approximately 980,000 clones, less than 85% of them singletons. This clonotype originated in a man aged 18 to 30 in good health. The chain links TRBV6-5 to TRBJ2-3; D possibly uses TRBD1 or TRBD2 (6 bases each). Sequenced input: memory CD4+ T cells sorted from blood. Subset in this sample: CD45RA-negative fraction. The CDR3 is CASSYSGGIGTDTQYF. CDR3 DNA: TGTGCCAGCAGTTACTCAGGGGGGATTGGAACAGATACGCAGTATTTT.